This T cell receptor beta chain was recorded in a study of OX40 agonist ivuxolimab in advanced cancers. Study details: Prior therapy, whether anti-PD-1, anti-PD-L1 or anti-CTLA-4, was allowed, and about 39% had some. One patient with hepatocellular carcinoma and two with cutaneous melanoma, three in all, had partial responses.

CDR1 and CDR2 (germline): LGHNA, YSLEER. V was cut by 0 bases and J by 1 base, with 6 bases left in between. This CDR3 has 15 residues. The repertoire was sequenced with immunoSEQ multiplex PCR; TCRdb's copy has only in-frame clones and lacks some. The data contain 40,000 to 45,000 clones, approximately 90% of them singletons. Notes on the study in general: Nonresponders included some who also had low normalized T-cell clonal expansion.

About this clone: Its antigen is still unknown.

The V gene is TRBV4-3, the J gene TRBJ2-2, with D unresolved. Sequenced material: CD4+ or CD8+ T cells sorted from blood, taken in a trial of the OX40 agonist ivuxolimab. This TCR was recovered from an adult with an advanced solid tumor such as melanoma, head and neck, liver or kidney cancer. The CDR3 protein is CASSQDMMNTGELFF. The CDR3 DNA is TGCGCCAGCAGCCAAGATATGATGAACACCGGGGAGCTGTTTTTT.